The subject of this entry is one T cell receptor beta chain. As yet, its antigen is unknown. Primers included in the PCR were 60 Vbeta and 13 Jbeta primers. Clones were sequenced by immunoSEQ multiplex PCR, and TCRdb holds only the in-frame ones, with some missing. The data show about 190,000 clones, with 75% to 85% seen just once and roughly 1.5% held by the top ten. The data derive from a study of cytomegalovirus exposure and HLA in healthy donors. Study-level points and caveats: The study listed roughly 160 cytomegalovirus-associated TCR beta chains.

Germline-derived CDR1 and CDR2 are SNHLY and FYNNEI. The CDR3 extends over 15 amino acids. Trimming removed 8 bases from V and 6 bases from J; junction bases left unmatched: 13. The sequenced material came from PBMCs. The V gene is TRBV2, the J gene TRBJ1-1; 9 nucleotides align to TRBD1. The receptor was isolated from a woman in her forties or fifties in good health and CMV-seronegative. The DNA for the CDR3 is TGTGCCAGCTCTCTTGGGGACAGGGCCCGTTCTGAAGCTTTCTTT. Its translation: CASSLGDRARSEAFF.